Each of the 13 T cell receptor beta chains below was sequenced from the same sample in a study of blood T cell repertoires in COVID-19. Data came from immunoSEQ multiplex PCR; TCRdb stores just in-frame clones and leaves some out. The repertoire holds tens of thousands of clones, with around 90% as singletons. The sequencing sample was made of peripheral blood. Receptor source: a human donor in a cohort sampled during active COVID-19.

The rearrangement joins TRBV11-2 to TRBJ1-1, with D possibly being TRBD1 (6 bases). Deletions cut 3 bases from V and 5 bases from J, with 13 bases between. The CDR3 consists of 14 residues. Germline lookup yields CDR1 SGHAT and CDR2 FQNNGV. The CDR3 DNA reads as TGTGCCAGCAGCTTGGGCAGGGGCGGGACTGAAGCTTTCTTT. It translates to CASSLGRGGTEAFF.

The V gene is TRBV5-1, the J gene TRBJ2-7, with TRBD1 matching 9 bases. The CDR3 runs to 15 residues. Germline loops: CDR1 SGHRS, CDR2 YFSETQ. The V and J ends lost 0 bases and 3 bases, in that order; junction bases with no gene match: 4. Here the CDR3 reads CASSLAGQGSYEQYF. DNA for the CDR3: TGCGCCAGCAGCTTGGCAGGACAGGGGAGCTACGAGCAGTACTTC.

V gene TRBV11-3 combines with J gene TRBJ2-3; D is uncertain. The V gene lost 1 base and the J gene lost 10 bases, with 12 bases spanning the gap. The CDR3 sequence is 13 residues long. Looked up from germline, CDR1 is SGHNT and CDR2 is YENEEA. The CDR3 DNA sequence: TGTGCCAGCAGCTTAGTTACCTGGCCATCGCAGTATTTT. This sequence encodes CASSLVTWPSQYF.

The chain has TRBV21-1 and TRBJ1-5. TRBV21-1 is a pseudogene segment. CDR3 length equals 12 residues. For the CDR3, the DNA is TGTGCCAGCAGCAAAGTCCGAGCCCCCCAGCATTTT. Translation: CASSKVRAPQHF.

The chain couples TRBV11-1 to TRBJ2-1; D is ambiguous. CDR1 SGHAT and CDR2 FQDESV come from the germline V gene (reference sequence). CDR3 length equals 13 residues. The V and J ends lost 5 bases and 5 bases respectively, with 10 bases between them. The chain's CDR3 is CASSPPTDNEQFF. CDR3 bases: TGTGCCAGCAGCCCGCCTACCGACAATGAGCAGTTCTTC.

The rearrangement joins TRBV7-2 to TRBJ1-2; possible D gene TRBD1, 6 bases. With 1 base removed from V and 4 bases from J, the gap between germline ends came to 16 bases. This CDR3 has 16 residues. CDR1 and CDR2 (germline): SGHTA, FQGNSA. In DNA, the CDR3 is TGTGCCAGCAGCTTAGGTTTGGGGGGGCTGGGCTATGGCTACACCTTC. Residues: CASSLGLGGLGYGYTF.

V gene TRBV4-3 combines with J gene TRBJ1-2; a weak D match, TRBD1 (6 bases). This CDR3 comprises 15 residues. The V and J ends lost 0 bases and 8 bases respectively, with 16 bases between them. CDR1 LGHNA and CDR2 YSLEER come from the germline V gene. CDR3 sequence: CASSQDYRVVGGYTF. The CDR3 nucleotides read TGCGCCAGCAGCCAAGATTACAGGGTGGTGGGGGGCTACACCTTC.

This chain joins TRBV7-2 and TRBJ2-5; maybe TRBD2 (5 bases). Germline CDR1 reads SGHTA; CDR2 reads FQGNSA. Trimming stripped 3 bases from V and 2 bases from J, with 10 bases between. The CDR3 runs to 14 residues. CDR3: CASSLLGIQETQYF. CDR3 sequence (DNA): TGTGCCAGCAGCTTGCTCGGGATACAAGAGACCCAGTACTTC.

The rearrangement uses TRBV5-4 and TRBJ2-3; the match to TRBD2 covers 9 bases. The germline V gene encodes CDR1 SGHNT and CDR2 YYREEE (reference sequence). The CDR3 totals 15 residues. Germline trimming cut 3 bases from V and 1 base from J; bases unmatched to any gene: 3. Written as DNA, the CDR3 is TGTGCCAGCAGCTCCTTAGCGGGGGGCACAGATACGCAGTATTTT. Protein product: CASSSLAGGTDTQYF.

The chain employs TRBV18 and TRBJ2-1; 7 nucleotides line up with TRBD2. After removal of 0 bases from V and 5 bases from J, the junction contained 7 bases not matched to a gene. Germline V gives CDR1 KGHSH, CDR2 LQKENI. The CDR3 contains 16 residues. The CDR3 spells CASSPPDTGGNNEQFF. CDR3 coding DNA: TGTGCCAGCTCACCACCGGATACGGGGGGAAACAATGAGCAGTTCTTC.

The CDR3 region is CASSLDRGTKQPQHF. The CDR3 nucleotides read TGTGCCAGCAGCCTGGACAGGGGCACAAAACAGCCCCAGCATTTT. This rearrangement joins TRBV5-4 to TRBJ1-5; 9 nucleotides agree with TRBD1. The germline V gene encodes CDR1 SGHNT and CDR2 YYREEE (reference sequence). The ends lost 4 bases at V and 7 bases at J; junction bases unmatched: 9. The CDR3 runs 15 residues.

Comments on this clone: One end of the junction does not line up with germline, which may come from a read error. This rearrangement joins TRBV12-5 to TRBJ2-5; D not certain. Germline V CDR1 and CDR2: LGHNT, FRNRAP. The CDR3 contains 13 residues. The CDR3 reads CASGYGAGEIQYF. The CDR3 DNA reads TGTGCTAGTGGTTATGGTGCCGGTGAGATCCAGTACTTC.

The CDR3 reads CASSTWTGGFEAFF. The DNA of the CDR3 is TGTGCCAGCAGCACTTGGACAGGGGGCTTTGAAGCTTTCTTT. The chain joins TRBV13 to TRBJ1-1; 11 nucleotides align to TRBD1. This CDR3 is 14 amino acids long. Germline V gene data show CDR1 as PRHDT and CDR2 as FYEKMQ (reference sequence). Trimming removed 5 bases from V and 7 bases from J; junction bases left unmatched: 6.